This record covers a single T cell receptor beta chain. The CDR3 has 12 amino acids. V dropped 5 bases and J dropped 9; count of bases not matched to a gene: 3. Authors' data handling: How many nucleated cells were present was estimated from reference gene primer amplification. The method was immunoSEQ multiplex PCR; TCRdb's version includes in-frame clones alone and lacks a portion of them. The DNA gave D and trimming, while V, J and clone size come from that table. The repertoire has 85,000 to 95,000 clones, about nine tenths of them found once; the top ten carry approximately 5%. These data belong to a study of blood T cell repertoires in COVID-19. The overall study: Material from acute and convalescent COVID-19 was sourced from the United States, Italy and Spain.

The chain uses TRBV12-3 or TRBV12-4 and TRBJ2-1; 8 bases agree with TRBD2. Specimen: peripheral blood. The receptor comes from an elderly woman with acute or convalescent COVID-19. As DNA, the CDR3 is TGTGCCAGCAGTCTCGGGGGGGGTGAGCAGTTCTTC. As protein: CASSLGGGEQFF.